This entry lists 23 T cell receptor beta chains sequenced from one sample in a study of shared clonotypes between healthy human individuals. Libraries were prepared by immunoSEQ multiplex PCR; TCRdb keeps only in-frame clonotypes and omits some of them. The sample has hundreds of thousands of clones, around 74% seen once. Material: memory CD4+ T cells sorted from blood. Documented subset: CD45RA-negative fraction. All receptors come from a man aged 25 to 40 in good health.

The chain is built from TRBV28 and TRBJ2-7; 10 nucleotides line up with TRBD1. Germline V CDR1 and CDR2: MDHEN, SYDVKM. The CDR3 extends over 15 amino acids. Unmatched junction bases numbered 11, after V lost 8 bases and J lost 4 bases. Written as DNA, the CDR3 is TGTGCCAGCGAAGTCGCCCGGGACAGGGGTTACGAGCAGTACTTC. It codes for CASEVARDRGYEQYF.

This chain links TRBV2 with TRBJ2-5, with unresolved D. The CDR3 is 16 residues long. CDR1 is SNHLY, CDR2 FYNNEI, per germline. V was shortened by 5 bases and J by 1 base, with 17 bases between the two germline ends. The CDR3 DNA reads as TGTGCCAGCAGTCCCCGGACGGCAGGATCCCAAGAGACCCAGTACTTC. Encoded protein: CASSPRTAGSQETQYF.

This chain joins TRBV4-1 and TRBJ1-5; D gene ambiguous. The CDR3 sequence is 15 residues long. Germline V gene sequence: CDR1 MGHRA, CDR2 YSYEKL. V was clipped by 0 bases and J by 0 bases, with 6 bases between them. The CDR3 coding sequence is TGCGCCAGCAGCCAAGAAGTGCATAGCAATCAGCCCCAGCATTTT. This codes for CASSQEVHSNQPQHF.

The rearrangement uses TRBV5-1 and TRBJ2-7; D is possibly TRBD1 (6 bases). Trimming stripped 1 base from V and 7 bases from J, with 9 bases between. The germline V gene has CDR1 SGHRS and CDR2 YFSETQ. CDR3 length equals 12 residues. The CDR3 region is CASSLNQGEQYF. The CDR3 DNA reads as TGCGCCAGCAGCTTGAATCAGGGGGAGCAGTACTTC.

This chain joins TRBV2 and TRBJ2-1; TRBD2 aligns across 8 bases. The germline CDR1 and CDR2 sequences are SNHLY and FYNNEI. CDR3 size: 16 residues. V dropped 8 bases and J dropped 5; count of bases not matched to a gene: 14. CDR3 nucleotides: TGTGCCAGCGGATCACCGGGACTAGGGGCTCACAATGAGCAGTTCTTC. Translation gives CASGSPGLGAHNEQFF.

V gene TRBV11-2 combines with J gene TRBJ1-2; 9 bases line up with TRBD1. The V and J ends lost 3 bases and 8 bases, in that order; junction bases with no gene match: 7. The length of the CDR3 is 14 residues. The germline gives CDR1 SGHAT, CDR2 FQNNGV. The CDR3 sequence is CASSLTTGGGGYTF. Written as DNA, the CDR3 is TGTGCCAGCAGCTTGACGACAGGGGGAGGCGGCTACACCTTC.

J is TRBJ2-5 and V is TRBV5-1; 7 bases fit TRBD2. CDR3 length: 14 residues. The V gene end was trimmed by 4 bases and the J gene end by 1 base; junction bases not matched to a gene: 4. CDR1 is SGHRS, CDR2 YFSETQ, per germline. CDR3 sequence reads: CASSPTSAQETQYF. CDR3 nucleotide sequence: TGCGCCAGCAGCCCTACTAGCGCCCAAGAGACCCAGTACTTC.

The chain uses TRBV28 and TRBJ1-5, with D unclear. CDR1 is MDHEN and CDR2 is SYDVKM in the germline V gene. V lost 7 bases and J 3 bases, leaving 10 bases between the germline ends. The CDR3 contains 13 residues. The DNA for the CDR3 is TGTGCCAGCATGTCGCAGTACAATCAGCCCCAGCATTTT. It encodes CASMSQYNQPQHF.

The rearrangement joins TRBV19 to TRBJ2-5, with D unresolved. Germline V gene lookup returns CDR1 LNHDA and CDR2 SQIVND (reference sequence). V gave up 7 bases and J gave up 5 bases, with 14 bases separating them. The CDR3 length is 13 residues. The CDR3 bases are TGTGCCAGTAAAGGAGTAGTGGTGGAGACCCAGTACTTC. Amino acid sequence: CASKGVVVETQYF.

There are a few counts of this clone. The rearrangement uses TRBV28 and TRBJ2-1, with 8 bases fitting TRBD1. The germline CDR1 and CDR2 sequences are MDHEN and SYDVKM. The CDR3 consists of 11 residues. Unmatched junction bases numbered 7, after V lost 6 bases and J lost 15 bases. CDR3 amino acids: CASRSRQGWFF. CDR3 bases: TGTGCCAGCAGAAGTCGACAGGGGTGGTTCTTC.

There are a few counts of this clone. Distinct nucleotide sequences in the sample also encode this CDR3. The rearrangement joins TRBV6-5 to TRBJ1-2, with a possible D match to TRBD1 (6 bases). V was trimmed by 5 bases and J by 2 bases, leaving 9 bases between them. In germline, CDR1 is MNHEY, CDR2 SVGAGI. CDR3 length equals 13 residues. The chain's CDR3 is CASSPTGNYGYTF. For the CDR3, the DNA is TGTGCCAGCAGTCCAACAGGGAACTATGGCTACACCTTC.

This clone was detected many times. The chain joins TRBV28 to TRBJ1-2; a possible D gene is TRBD1 (6 bases). The V gene lost 2 bases and the J gene lost 4 bases, with 11 bases spanning the gap. Germline-derived CDR1 and CDR2 are MDHEN and SYDVKM. The CDR3 sequence is 14 residues long. CDR3 nucleotides: TGTGCCAGCAGTTTACCCGGACAGAGCTATGGCTACACCTTC. Its translation: CASSLPGQSYGYTF.

V is TRBV30 and J is TRBJ2-3; tentative D call: TRBD1 (5 bases). Germline lookup yields CDR1 GTSNPN and CDR2 SVGIG (reference sequence). The CDR3 length is 16 residues. V lost 0 bases to trimming and J lost 3 bases, with 16 bases between them. CDR3 in amino acids: CAWSVPETDTTDTQYF. Written as DNA, the CDR3 is TGTGCCTGGAGTGTACCCGAGACAGATACAACAGATACGCAGTATTTT.

This rearrangement joins TRBV7-8 to TRBJ1-2; D unclear. The CDR3 totals 13 residues. V was trimmed by 1 base and J by 4 bases, leaving 7 bases between them. Looked up from germline, CDR1 is SGHVS and CDR2 is FQNEAQ. CDR3 residues: CASSLGQLYGYTF. In DNA, the CDR3 is TGTGCCAGCAGCTTAGGGCAGCTCTATGGCTACACCTTC.

The chain links TRBV28 to TRBJ2-3; 7 nucleotides agree with TRBD1. In germline, CDR1 is MDHEN, CDR2 SYDVKM. The CDR3 runs 17 residues. Trimming took 2 bases from V and 5 from J; bases not matched to a gene: 13. The DNA of the CDR3 is TGTGCCAGCAGTTTACCCACAGGGGCCAATCCAAGAGATACGCAGTATTTT. Its protein product is CASSLPTGANPRDTQYF.

The chain carries TRBV15 and TRBJ2-3; unclear D gene. Germline assignment: CDR1 LNHNV and CDR2 YYDKDF (reference sequence). The length of the CDR3 is 13 residues. Deletions cut 4 bases from V and 4 bases from J, with 9 bases between. The CDR3 protein is CATSIMGSDTQYF. The CDR3 nucleotides are TGTGCCACCAGCATAATGGGGTCAGATACGCAGTATTTT.

This clone showed up just a few times. The chain employs TRBV6-6 and TRBJ1-6; 8 positions agree with TRBD1. Germline V gene lookup returns CDR1 MNHNY and CDR2 SVGAGI (reference sequence). The CDR3 is 15 residues long. V lost 5 bases, J lost 10 bases, and 10 bases stayed unmatched. As DNA, the CDR3 is TGTGCCAGCAGTCCAATGACAGGGGAAGGATCACCCCTCCACTTT. It translates to CASSPMTGEGSPLHF.

The V call is TRBV5-1, the J call TRBJ2-5, with 11 bases identical to TRBD1. The ends lost 0 bases at V and 4 bases at J; junction bases unmatched: 14. Looked up from germline, CDR1 is SGHRS and CDR2 is YFSETQ. The CDR3 spans 19 residues. CDR3 loop: CASSLAGQGASRSRETQYF. DNA of the CDR3: TGCGCCAGCAGCTTGGCCGGACAGGGGGCAAGTCGGAGCCGAGAGACCCAGTACTTC.

This clone occurred a few times. The chain recombines TRBV7-9 with TRBJ1-3; D remains unclear. Germline CDR1 is SEHNR and CDR2 is FQNEAQ (reference sequence). V was clipped by 7 bases and J by 3 bases, with 16 bases between them. This CDR3 has 15 amino acids. In DNA, the CDR3 is TGTGCCAGCACATACCCATTCAGGATTGGAAACACCATATATTTT. Amino acid sequence: CASTYPFRIGNTIYF.

The chain carries TRBV19 and TRBJ1-1; D is undetermined. Germline V gives CDR1 LNHDA, CDR2 SQIVND (reference sequence). This CDR3 spans 13 amino acids. Deletions cut 2 bases from V and 1 base from J, with 5 bases between. As DNA, the CDR3 is TGTGCCAGTAGTATAAGTGCGAACACTGAAGCTTTCTTT. Translated, it gives CASSISANTEAFF.

Regarding this clone: At one end, the junction sequence differs from germline, possibly due to a read error. This chain connects TRBV10-1 to TRBJ1-5; D is unclear. The V gene's germline CDR1 is WNHNN and CDR2 SYGVQD (reference sequence). CDR3 length: 9 residues. The CDR3: CASSESSNF. The CDR3 nucleotides read TGCGCCAGCAGTGAGTCATCGAATTTT.

V and J are TRBV2 and TRBJ2-1; 9 bases line up with TRBD2. The V segment lost 4 bases and the J segment 4 bases; nucleotides outside the gene matches: 5. This CDR3 region has 15 residues. Per the germline V gene, CDR1 is SNHLY and CDR2 is FYNNEI. The CDR3 is CASSASAGGYNEQFF. The CDR3 coding sequence is TGTGCCAGCAGTGCGTCAGCGGGGGGATACAATGAGCAGTTCTTC.

The chain is built from TRBV28 and TRBJ1-3; D may be TRBD1 (6 bases). Germline V gives CDR1 MDHEN, CDR2 SYDVKM. The CDR3 runs to 15 residues. V lost 7 bases to trimming and J lost 7 bases, with 20 bases between them. The CDR3 protein is CASTPGGPGVNTIYF. The DNA for the CDR3 is TGTGCCAGCACCCCGGGGGGCCCTGGAGTGAACACCATATATTTT.